The T cell receptor beta chain described here comes from a study of T cells in Graves' hyperthyroidism and ophthalmopathy. From RNA transcripts, TCR beta CDR3 regions were amplified. Initially, a first-round RT-PCR of the TCR CDR3 employed the HTBI primer set. TCRdb redid the calling of the multiplex PCR reads with MiXCR, one entry per CDR3 protein. The sample contains tens of thousands of distinct CDR3 sequences, around 50% of which appear only once. Germline lookup yields CDR1 MNHNS and CDR2 SASEGT. J gave up 5 bases and V 7 bases, and 14 bases lay outside the gene matches. There are 17 residues in the CDR3.

The V gene is TRBV6-1, the J gene TRBJ2-1, with TRBD2 matching over 10 bases. The sequence was collected from a woman between 45 and 60 years old with Graves' hyperthyroidism that later progressed to Graves' ophthalmopathy. The sequenced sample consisted of blood. The CDR3 bases are TGTGCCAGCAACCCCAGCGGGAGGGACAGGTACAACAATGAGCAGTTCTTC. As protein: CASNPSGRDRYNNEQFF.